The sequence of this TCR beta chain was determined in a study of PD-L1 blockade in urothelial cancer. The overall study: In about 2014 therapy began: atezolizumab 1,200 mg intravenously every 3 weeks. T cell content in blood samples showed a median of 141,255.

Using immunoSEQ multiplex PCR, the repertoire was profiled, and TCRdb retains in-frame clones only, with some absent. The sample carries roughly 100,000 clones, approximately 87% recorded once. The germline V gene has CDR1 SQVTM and CDR2 ANQGSEA. Trimming took 7 bases from V and 5 from J, leaving 17 bases between them. CDR3 length: 13 residues. Time point meaning: peripheral blood 6 weeks after treatment start. The clonotype originates from a man aged 65 to 79 with urothelial cancer. This rearrangement joins TRBV29-1 to TRBJ1-2; D is ambiguous. The sample was PBMCs, taken around atezolizumab (anti-PD-L1) treatment. Written as DNA, the CDR3 is TGCAGCGCCAACAGCGGAACGACGTATGGCTACACCTTC. Protein product: CSANSGTTYGYTF.